This T cell receptor (beta chain) appears in the sequencing data of a study of T cells after yellow fever vaccination. This CDR3 comprises 16 residues. CDR1 and CDR2 from the germline V gene are SGHRS and YFSETQ. V shed 5 bases and J shed 1 base, with 17 bases lying between them. Study-level points and caveats: Detected again after the booster were most primary-vaccination clones, at approximately 96% CD4 and 88% CD8. Although the secondary response was weaker, it peaked faster, at day 5 versus 15.

This clonotype appeared many times. Its antigen is unknown. TCRdb reprocessed the 5' RACE reads via MiXCR and lists one record per CDR3 protein. The sample carries over 150,000 distinct CDR3 sequences, roughly 6.2% recorded once. Specimen: CD4+ T cells sorted from PBMCs, collected on the day of the first yellow fever vaccination. This TCR was recovered from a man aged 18 to 29 who received the YFV17D yellow fever vaccine. The rearrangement joins TRBV5-1 to TRBJ2-3, with unresolved D. The CDR3 sequence is CASRVPLGLGTDTQYF. CDR3 nucleotide sequence: TGCGCCAGCAGGGTTCCCTTAGGCCTCGGCACAGATACGCAGTATTTT.